Following are 23 T cell receptor beta chains from one sample sequenced in a study of T cell responses to AZD1222 COVID-19 vaccine. TCRdb's table, derived via immunoSEQ multiplex PCR, lists solely in-frame clones and lacks some. There are 90,000 to 140,000 clones in the sample; roughly 89% occur only once, and 35% to 55% lies in the top ten. Sample: peripheral blood, taken 28 days after the second AZD1222 dose. Receptor source: an adult who received the AZD1222 COVID-19 vaccine.

The rearrangement joins TRBV28 to TRBJ1-2; a possible D gene is TRBD1 (6 bases). V gave up 5 bases and J gave up 4 bases, with 17 bases separating them. This CDR3 has 15 residues. The germline gives CDR1 MDHEN, CDR2 SYDVKM. In DNA, the CDR3 is TGTGCCAGCAGTCAGTCGTGGGGGGCGGGCTATGGCTACACCTTC. The encoded protein is CASSQSWGAGYGYTF.

The rearrangement links TRBV19 to TRBJ2-7; D tentatively fits TRBD1 or TRBD2 (5 bases each). Trimming pared 5 bases from V and 0 bases from J, leaving 11 bases between. Germline V gene lookup returns CDR1 LNHDA and CDR2 SQIVND (reference sequence). The CDR3 runs to 14 residues. CDR3 DNA sequence: TGTGCCAGTAGTCCCGGGACGGACTCCTACGAGCAGTACTTC. Protein product: CASSPGTDSYEQYF. Based on the CDR3 plus reference TRBV19 and TRBJ2-7, the full variable domain is DGGITQSPKYLFRKEGQNVTLSCEQNLNHDAMYWYRQDPGQGLRLIYYSQIVNDFQKGDIAEGYSVSREKKESFPLTVTSAQKNPTAFYLCASSPGTDSYEQYFGPGTRLTVT.

The chain couples TRBV29-1 to TRBJ1-1; possibly TRBD1 for D (5 bases). Germline CDR1 reads SQVTM; CDR2 reads ANQGSEA. This CDR3 has 11 amino acids. Written as DNA, the CDR3 is TGCGGGGGGAGGGGGAACACTGAAGCTTTCTTT. This gives the protein CGGRGNTEAFF.

The rearrangement links TRBV4-3 to TRBJ1-3; D not resolved. Trimming pared 0 bases from V and 5 bases from J, leaving 11 bases between. This CDR3 comprises 15 residues. Germline lookup yields CDR1 LGHNA and CDR2 YSLEER. This CDR3 is CASSQDGLERNTIYF. The CDR3 nucleotides are TGCGCCAGCAGCCAAGATGGTCTCGAGCGAAACACCATATATTTT.

This clone has just one count. The chain couples TRBV7-8 to TRBJ1-5; no clear D gene. The CDR3 is made up of 14 amino acids. Between the trimmed V and J ends, which lost 4 bases and 0 bases, there was a span of 7 bases. Germline V gene sequence: CDR1 SGHVS, CDR2 FQNEAQ. This CDR3 reads CASSSESSNQPQHF. The CDR3 coding sequence is TGTGCCAGCAGCTCGGAGAGTAGCAATCAGCCCCAGCATTTT.

The rearrangement links TRBV7-2 to TRBJ2-4; unclear D gene. This CDR3 is built from 14 residues. Deletions cut 3 bases from V and 1 base from J, with 7 bases between. Germline V CDR1 and CDR2: SGHTA, FQGNSA. CDR3 in amino acids: CASSLDGAKNIQYF. The CDR3 coding sequence is TGTGCCAGCAGCTTGGACGGGGCCAAAAACATTCAGTACTTC.

The chain couples TRBV6-1 to TRBJ2-2; either TRBD1 or TRBD2 may fit D (5 bases each). CDR3 size: 17 residues. V was clipped by 3 bases and J by 3 bases, with 17 bases between them. Germline V CDR1 and CDR2: MNHNS, SASEGT. CDR3 sequence reads: CASSEARDPRDTGELFF. CDR3 bases: TGTGCCAGCAGTGAGGCCAGGGACCCGCGAGACACCGGGGAGCTGTTTTTT.

The gene calls are TRBV19 and TRBJ1-5; D is unresolved. Germline lookup yields CDR1 LNHDA and CDR2 SQIVND (reference sequence). V dropped 6 bases and J dropped 0 bases, with 12 bases sitting between them. This CDR3 contains 15 residues. The CDR3 spells CASSLRANSNQPQHF. CDR3 sequence (DNA): TGTGCCAGTAGCTTGAGGGCGAATAGCAATCAGCCCCAGCATTTT.

The chain employs TRBV5-1 and TRBJ1-2; D gene ambiguous. V lost 2 bases to trimming and J lost 1 base, with 6 bases between them. The CDR3 runs 13 residues. The germline V gene has CDR1 SGHRS and CDR2 YFSETQ. CDR3 nucleotide sequence: TGCGCCAGCAGCTTAGACTTTAACTATGGCTACACCTTC. Translating gives CASSLDFNYGYTF. Drawing the rest from reference TRBV5-1 and TRBJ1-2, the complete variable domain is KAGVTQTPRYLIKTRGQQVTLSCSPISGHRSVSWYQQTPGQGLQFLFEYFSETQRNKGNFPGRFSGRQFSNSRSEMNVSTLELGDSALYLCASSLDFNYGYTFGSGTRLTVV.

This chain joins TRBV6-5 and TRBJ2-7; D is tentatively TRBD1 or TRBD2 (6 bases each). Germline loops: CDR1 MNHEY, CDR2 SVGAGI. Trimming took 0 bases from V and 5 from J, leaving 17 bases between them. This CDR3 spans 16 amino acids. CDR3 sequence reads: CASSYSRQRRGDEQYF. The DNA for the CDR3 is TGTGCCAGCAGTTACTCTCGGCAGCGGAGGGGGGACGAGCAGTACTTC.

This sequence joins TRBV11-2 and TRBJ2-7; D not certain. There are 13 residues in the CDR3. Trimming stripped 1 base from V and 0 bases from J, with 4 bases between. Germline V gene lookup returns CDR1 SGHAT and CDR2 FQNNGV. CDR3 loop: CASSLGPSYEQYF. The DNA of the CDR3 is TGTGCCAGCAGCTTAGGTCCCTCCTACGAGCAGTACTTC.

V and J are TRBV4-3 and TRBJ1-3; 7 bases match TRBD1. The junction had 6 bases not matched to a gene; V was cut back by 3 bases and J by 4 bases. CDR3 length: 15 amino acids. From germline, CDR1 is LGHNA and CDR2 YSLEER. The CDR3 sequence is CASSQGDRDGNTIYF. The CDR3 DNA is TGCGCCAGCAGCCAGGGTGACAGGGACGGAAACACCATATATTTT.

CDR3 coding DNA: TGTGCCAGCAGCCCAGCGTTGACAGGGGGTTACACTGAAGCTTTCTTT. Its protein product is CASSPALTGGYTEAFF. The chain has TRBV3-1 (or the pseudogene TRBV3-2) and TRBJ1-1, with TRBD1 matching over 9 bases. V shed 4 bases, J shed 3 bases, and the junction held 9 bases outside the gene matches. The CDR3 is 16 residues long. Per germline, CDR1 LGHDT and CDR2 YNNKEL (reference sequence).

There are a few counts of this clone. The V and J genes are TRBV12-3 or TRBV12-4 and TRBJ1-2; 8 bases fit TRBD1. This CDR3 has 11 amino acids. V lost 3 bases and J lost 12; bases outside the gene matches: 3. This CDR3 is CASSLGTGNTF. CDR3 DNA sequence: TGTGCCAGCAGTTTGGGGACAGGTAACACCTTC.

The V gene is TRBV18, the J gene TRBJ1-5; TRBD1 might be the D (6 bases). This CDR3 region has 16 residues. Trimming shortened V by 3 bases and J by 1 base, and 13 bases separated the two germline ends. The germline V gene has CDR1 KGHSH and CDR2 LQKENI. DNA for the CDR3: TGTGCCAGCTCACCTTCAGGGGCTGAAAGCAATCAGCCCCAGCATTTT. Encoded protein: CASSPSGAESNQPQHF.

The chain couples TRBV5-6 to TRBJ2-2, with 7 positions matching TRBD2. This CDR3 is 16 amino acids long. The J segment lost 5 bases and the V segment lost 0 bases, leaving 7 bases of the junction unmatched. Germline-derived CDR1 and CDR2 are SGHDT and YYEEEE. CDR3 protein: CASSLGASGDTGELFF. As DNA, the CDR3 is TGTGCCAGCAGCTTGGGGGCTAGCGGAGATACCGGGGAGCTGTTTTTT. The variable domain in full, with the rest retrieved from reference TRBV5-6 and TRBJ2-2, is DAGVTQSPTHLIKTRGQQVTLRCSPKSGHDTVSWYQQALGQGPQFIFQYYEEEERQRGNFPDRFSGHQFPNYSSELNVNALLLGDSALYLCASSLGASGDTGELFFGEGSRLTVL.

V and J are TRBV6-5 and TRBJ1-5; 8 bases are a match to TRBD1. The V gene's germline CDR1 is MNHEY and CDR2 SVGAGI. V gave up 6 bases and J gave up 0 bases; unmatched junction bases: 4. The CDR3 totals 15 residues. The CDR3 DNA sequence: TGTGCCAGCAGGGGGGACAGGCTTAGCAATCAGCCCCAGCATTTT. Translation: CASRGDRLSNQPQHF.

This rearrangement joins TRBV23-1 to TRBJ2-5; no clear D. TRBV23-1 is an open reading frame, and its role is uncertain. V shed 2 bases and J shed 5 bases, with 3 bases lying between them. This CDR3 contains 11 residues. The CDR3, as DNA: TGCGCCAGCAGTCAACGGGAGACCCAGTACTTC. Translated, it gives CASSQRETQYF.

The chain is built from TRBV10-3 and TRBJ1-1; no firm D call. This CDR3 comprises 13 residues. Between the trimmed V and J ends, which lost 2 bases and 3 bases, there was a span of 7 bases. CDR1 and CDR2 (germline): ENHRY, SYGVKD. The CDR3 is CAISEEEDTEAFF. As DNA, the CDR3 is TGTGCCATCAGTGAGGAGGAAGACACTGAAGCTTTCTTT.

The rearrangement uses TRBV14 and TRBJ2-2; D is uncertain. V lost 3 bases and J lost 6, with 8 bases in between. The CDR3 runs 13 residues. Germline V CDR1 and CDR2: SGHDN, FVKESK. In DNA, the CDR3 is TGTGCCAGCAGCCAGTACCGGGCCGGGGAGCTGTTTTTT. It encodes CASSQYRAGELFF.

The chain couples TRBV7-9 to TRBJ2-5, with 8 bases matching TRBD2. CDR1 is SEHNR and CDR2 is FQNEAQ in the germline V gene (reference sequence). The CDR3 is 13 amino acids. V was clipped by 4 bases and J by 5 bases; unmatched bases: 3. The CDR3 DNA reads as TGTGCCAGCAGCTCAAGCGGGAGCGAGACCCAGTACTTC. This translates into CASSSSGSETQYF. Looking up the rest from reference TRBV7-9 and TRBJ2-5 gives the full variable domain: DTGVSQNPRHKITKRGQNVTFRCDPISEHNRLYWYRQTLGQGPEFLTYFQNEAQLEKSRLLSDRFSAERPKGSFSTLEIQRTEQGDSAMYLCASSSSGSETQYFGPGTRLLVL.

The V gene is TRBV28, the J gene TRBJ2-1; 8 nucleotides match TRBD2. Germline-derived CDR1 and CDR2 are MDHEN and SYDVKM. The CDR3 spans 14 residues. J was trimmed by 8 bases and V by 6 bases; bases with no gene match: 9. In nucleotides, the CDR3 is TGTGCCAGCAGGGGGACTAGGGGAAGCGATGAGCAGTTCTTC. Its translation: CASRGTRGSDEQFF.

The J gene is TRBJ1-1, the V gene TRBV29-1; 7 bases align to TRBD1. Germline lookup yields CDR1 SQVTM and CDR2 ANQGSEA. This CDR3 is built from 14 residues. The junction had 16 bases not matched to a gene; V was cut back by 5 bases and J by 10 bases. The CDR3 sequence is CSVSGSTGVGGAFF. The CDR3 DNA is TGCAGCGTTTCGGGTTCAACAGGGGTTGGCGGAGCTTTCTTT.